The 32 T cell receptor beta chains below all came from one sample that was sequenced in a study of blood T cells in healthy people across ages (dated by TCRdb to between 2015 and 2017). The library was produced with 5' RACE. Data came from an Illumina HiSeq 2500. The second PCR ran for about 7 to 11 cycles and used a J-beta primer mix along with a sample-barcoded 5' primer. The raw public data were reprocessed by TCRdb itself: fastp quality trimming at Q25, MiXCR clonotype calling, in-frame beta chains only. Here each entry gathers all rows of one CDR3 protein and keeps the most common genes and DNA. Recorded for this sample are hundreds of thousands of distinct CDR3 sequences; about 30% of them occurred a single time. 15% to 19% of the sample rests with the top ten. Source material: blood. Receptors originate from an elderly woman in good health.

Remarks on this clonotype: A much larger clone lies a single base off, so this may be a read error. V is TRBV24-1 and J is TRBJ2-3, with D maybe TRBD1 (5 bases). The CDR3 contains 14 residues. From germline, CDR1 is KGHDR and CDR2 SFDVKD. CDR3 sequence reads: CATSEDGFTGTQYF. The CDR3 DNA sequence: TGTGCCACCAGTGAGGACGGTTTCACAGGTACGCAGTATTTT.

This clonotype was recorded many times. The chain couples TRBV3-1 to TRBJ2-7; D call uncertain. The germline V and J ends were trimmed by 1 base and 5 bases, with 6 bases remaining between them. The CDR3 has 12 residues. The germline CDR1 and CDR2 sequences are LGHDT and YNNKEL (reference sequence). The DNA for the CDR3 is TGTGCCAGCAGCCAAGGAACAAACGAGCAGTACTTC. This codes for CASSQGTNEQYF.

V is TRBV9 and J is TRBJ2-5; 10 bases align to TRBD2. V shed 2 bases, J shed 11 bases, and the junction held 15 bases outside the gene matches. The CDR3 covers 16 residues. In germline, CDR1 is SGDLS, CDR2 YYNGEE. CDR3 in amino acids: CASSVGSGGDCSEQYF. The CDR3 DNA is TGTGCCAGCAGCGTCGGAAGCGGGGGGGATTGCAGTGAGCAGTACTTC.

This clonotype was seen more than once but under ten times. The chain employs TRBV27 and TRBJ2-2; unclear D gene. In germline, CDR1 is MNHEY, CDR2 SMNVEV (reference sequence). The CDR3 spans 15 residues. V dropped 3 bases and J dropped 1 base, with 9 bases sitting between them. The CDR3, as DNA: TGTGCCAGCAGTTTCCGGTCGGGGAACACCGGGGAGCTGTTTTTT. It codes for CASSFRSGNTGELFF.

The table lists this clonotype with many counts. J is TRBJ2-3 and V is TRBV15; D remains ambiguous. The germline V and J ends were trimmed by 0 bases and 3 bases, with 4 bases remaining between them. Germline CDR1 reads LNHNV; CDR2 reads YYDKDF (reference sequence). The CDR3 has 13 amino acids. CDR3 nucleotides: TGTGCCACCAGCAGAGATTTTACAGATACGCAGTATTTT. Its protein is CATSRDFTDTQYF. Combining the CDR3 with reference TRBV15 and TRBJ2-3 gives the whole variable domain DAMVIQNPRYQVTQFGKPVTLSCSQTLNHNVMYWYQQKSSQAPKLLFHYYDKDFNNEADTPDNFQSRRPNTSFCFLDIRSPGLGDTAMYLCATSRDFTDTQYFGPGTRLTVL.

This clonotype was counted a single time. The genes are TRBV20-1 and TRBJ2-3; 12 bases are shared with TRBD2. The CDR3 is made up of 15 amino acids. The V and J ends lost 5 bases and 5 bases, in that order; junction bases with no gene match: 8. Germline V gene lookup returns CDR1 DFQATT and CDR2 SNEGSKA (reference sequence). CDR3 in DNA: TGCAGTGCTGGAGCTAGCGGGAGGGAGATAGATACGCAGTATTTT. This gives the protein CSAGASGREIDTQYF.

This clonotype was recorded once. A read error is possible here, since a much larger clone lies one base away. The chain joins TRBV27 to TRBJ2-1; 10 nucleotides match TRBD2. The V gene end was trimmed by 2 bases and the J gene end by 2 bases; junction bases not matched to a gene: 3. CDR3 length: 16 residues. CDR1 and CDR2 from the germline V gene are MNHEY and SMNVEV (reference sequence). The CDR3 DNA follows: TGTGCCAGCAGTTTAGACGGGACTAGCGCCTACAATGAGCAGTTCTTC. This codes for CASSLDGTSAYNEQFF.

In this sample, this clonotype turned up many times. The rearrangement joins TRBV6-1 to TRBJ2-3; a weak D match, TRBD2 (5 bases). CDR1 is MNHNS and CDR2 is SASEGT in the germline V gene. V dropped 1 base and J dropped 0 bases, with 8 bases sitting between them. There are 15 residues in the CDR3. CDR3 region: CASSEGTGSTDTQYF. Written as DNA, the CDR3 is TGTGCCAGCAGTGAAGGGACGGGGAGCACAGATACGCAGTATTTT.

To note about this clonotype: This may be a read error: a much more frequent sequence differs by one nucleotide. The gene calls are TRBV10-3 and TRBJ1-1; 10 bases fit TRBD1. Looked up from germline, CDR1 is ENHRY and CDR2 is SYGVKD. The CDR3 contains 15 residues. The CDR3 bases are TGTGCCACCAGTGACCGGGACAGGGGATTGACTGAAGCTTTCTTT. This codes for CATSDRDRGLTEAFF.

Notes on this clonotype: Possible read error: a much larger clone is one base away. The V call is TRBV6-5, the J call TRBJ1-5; no clear D. The V gene's germline CDR1 is MNHEY and CDR2 SVGAGI. The CDR3 contains 12 residues. Trimming took 8 bases from V and 6 from J, leaving 11 bases between them. CDR3: CASGRNSQPQHF. The CDR3 DNA follows: TGTGCCAGCGGTCGAAACAGTCAGCCCCAGCATTTT.

This clonotype was recorded at least ten times. The chain carries TRBV4-3 and TRBJ1-6, with D uncertain. CDR1 is LGHNA and CDR2 is YSLEER in the germline V gene. There are 15 residues in the CDR3. V dropped 0 bases and J dropped 7 bases, with 10 bases sitting between them. CDR3 in amino acids: CASSQDTALNSPLHF. The CDR3 DNA sequence: TGCGCCAGCAGCCAAGACACAGCTCTCAATTCACCCCTCCACTTT.

This chain joins TRBV20-1 and TRBJ1-6; D is possibly TRBD1 (5 bases). Trimming took off 3 bases at V and 5 bases at J, with 14 bases between the two ends. The CDR3 length is 15 residues. From germline, CDR1 is DFQATT and CDR2 SNEGSKA (reference sequence). For the CDR3, the DNA is TGCAGTGCTAGCCCGGGGCAGGCCGATAATTCACCCCTCCACTTT. Protein sequence: CSASPGQADNSPLHF.

Details on this clonotype: This may come from a read error, since a much larger clone is one base off. This chain connects TRBV4-1 to TRBJ2-5, with 10 bases identical to TRBD2. The CDR3 extends over 16 amino acids. CDR1 and CDR2 from the germline V gene are MGHRA and YSYEKL. CDR3 DNA: TGCACCAGCAGCGTGGGGGGAAGCGGGGGGGAAGAGACCCAGTACTTC. It codes for CTSSVGGSGGEETQYF.

This clonotype was observed a few times. This chain joins TRBV5-6 and TRBJ1-4; D perhaps matches TRBD1 (5 bases). Germline lookup yields CDR1 SGHDT and CDR2 YYEEEE. Between the trimmed V and J ends, which lost 4 bases and 2 bases, there was a span of 15 bases. The CDR3 has 16 amino acids. CDR3 coding DNA: TGTGCCAGCAGCGAGACGGGGCGCAGGACTAATGAAAAACTGTTTTTT. Translation gives CASSETGRRTNEKLFF.

This clonotype was observed many times. The chain joins TRBV5-6 to TRBJ2-3; TRBD1 matches 8 bases. Looked up from germline, CDR1 is SGHDT and CDR2 is YYEEEE. Trimming removed 3 bases from V and 1 base from J; junction bases left unmatched: 4. The CDR3 loop spans 15 amino acids. CDR3 DNA sequence: TGTGCCAGCAGCTGGCCGGGACAGGGCACAGATACGCAGTATTTT. As protein: CASSWPGQGTDTQYF.

This clonotype has at least ten counts. This chain joins TRBV27 and TRBJ2-6; the D gene is possibly TRBD2 (5 bases). This CDR3 comprises 17 residues. The germline V and J ends were trimmed by 2 bases and 0 bases, with 11 bases remaining between them. Germline V CDR1 and CDR2: MNHEY, SMNVEV (reference sequence). CDR3 residues: CASSLEGRLSGANVLTF. The DNA of the CDR3 is TGTGCCAGCAGTTTAGAGGGCAGGCTCTCTGGGGCCAACGTCCTGACTTTC.

The rearrangement links TRBV7-2 to TRBJ1-3; no firm D call. From germline, CDR1 is SGHTA and CDR2 FQGNSA. The CDR3 runs 13 residues. With 3 bases removed from V and 5 bases from J, the gap between germline ends came to 8 bases. In nucleotides, the CDR3 is TGTGCCAGCAGCTTCCTAAGTAGAAACACCATATATTTT. The encoded protein is CASSFLSRNTIYF.

This clonotype was recorded many times. The chain carries TRBV3-1 and TRBJ1-5; unclear D gene. V was pared by 2 bases and J by 0 bases, with 20 bases between. The CDR3 extends over 19 amino acids. CDR1 and CDR2 (germline): LGHDT, YNNKEL (reference sequence). CDR3 bases: TGTGCCAGCAGCCAACCCACGGAGGAAGATACTTATAGCAATCAGCCCCAGCATTTT. Translation gives CASSQPTEEDTYSNQPQHF. The variable domain in full, completed from reference TRBV3-1 and TRBJ1-5, reads DTAVSQTPKYLVTQMGNDKSIKCEQNLGHDTMYWYKQDSKKFLKIMFSYNNKELIINETVPNRFSPKSPDKAHLNLHINSLELGDSAVYFCASSQPTEEDTYSNQPQHFGDGTRLSIL.

The sample holds many counts of this clonotype. V is TRBV4-3 and J is TRBJ2-1; TRBD1 or TRBD2 may be the D gene (5 bases each). Trimming left V 4 bases short and J 2 bases short, with 12 bases between. Germline CDR1 is LGHNA and CDR2 is YSLEER. The CDR3 runs to 15 residues. Here the CDR3 DNA reads TGCGCCAGCAGCCTAAGGGACCGAGCCTACAATGAGCAGTTCTTC. It specifies CASSLRDRAYNEQFF.

As regards this clonotype: A clone one base away is much larger, so this may be a read error. Here the CDR3 omits its conserved ending phenylalanine or tryptophan, so a read error is the likely source. V gene TRBV3-1 combines with J gene TRBJ2-6; D is uncertain. Germline loops: CDR1 LGHDT, CDR2 YNNKEL (reference sequence). Trimming left V 0 bases short and J 0 bases short, with 9 bases between. The CDR3 spans 17 residues. The CDR3, as DNA: TGTGCCAGCAGCCAAGAGGGTACCCTCTCTGGGGCCAACGTCCTGACTATC. Protein product: CASSQEGTLSGANVLTI.

Concerning this clonotype itself: One end of the junction varies from germline; a read error may be responsible. The chain joins TRBV2 to TRBJ2-3; TRBD2 matches 8 bases. CDR1 and CDR2 from the germline V gene are SNHLY and FYNNEI. CDR3 length: 15 residues. CDR3 DNA: TGTGCCAGCACTGAAGGGACTAGGAACACAGATACGCAGTATTTT. This sequence encodes CASTEGTRNTDTQYF.

This clonotype was picked up a small number of times. The chain carries TRBV4-2 and TRBJ2-7, with D unclear. This CDR3 is 13 amino acids long. The germline V gene has CDR1 LGHNA and CDR2 YNFKEQ. Trimming left V 0 bases short and J 7 bases short, with 10 bases between. CDR3 loop: CASSQDRVNEQYF. The CDR3 region has the DNA TGTGCCAGCAGCCAAGATCGGGTCAATGAGCAGTACTTC.

V is TRBV30 and J is TRBJ2-1, with D possibly being TRBD2 (6 bases). The J call may be faulty, since TRBJ2-7 better matches the DNA end. Germline values: CDR1 GTSNPN, CDR2 SVGIG (reference sequence). CDR3 size: 11 residues. The CDR3 loop reads CASQRGNEQYF. The CDR3 DNA follows: TGTGCCTCTCAACGGGGGAATGAGCAGTACTTC.

In this sample, this clonotype turned up many times. The V call is TRBV27, the J call TRBJ2-6, with TRBD1 matching over 9 bases. The ends lost 4 bases at V and 0 bases at J; junction bases unmatched: 19. The CDR3 is made up of 22 amino acids. In germline, CDR1 is MNHEY, CDR2 SMNVEV (reference sequence). The CDR3 sequence: CASSSKGPGQGLQRSGANVLTF. The CDR3 DNA is TGTGCCAGCAGTTCCAAAGGCCCGGGACAGGGTTTACAACGCTCTGGGGCCAACGTCCTGACTTTC.

At least ten counts were recorded for this clonotype. The chain combines TRBV20-1 with TRBJ2-7; D could derive from TRBD1 or TRBD2 (6 bases each). The CDR3 runs to 14 residues. V lost 2 bases and J lost 8, with 19 bases in between. Germline values: CDR1 DFQATT, CDR2 SNEGSKA (reference sequence). The CDR3 region has the DNA TGCAGTGCTAGAAAAGGGGCAGGGGAGGCTCAGCAGTACTTC. It specifies CSARKGAGEAQQYF.

This sequence joins TRBV24-1 and TRBJ2-1; 10 positions match TRBD2. V gave up 1 base and J gave up 7 bases; unmatched junction bases: 6. Germline V CDR1 and CDR2: KGHDR, SFDVKD. The CDR3 sequence is 16 residues long. The CDR3 loop is CATSDFSSGRRNEQFF. As DNA, the CDR3 is TGTGCCACCAGTGATTTCTCTAGCGGGAGAAGAAATGAGCAGTTCTTC.

This clonotype was detected many times. The J gene is TRBJ2-5, the V gene TRBV5-5; D ambiguous. Deletions cut 2 bases from V and 5 bases from J, with 10 bases between. The CDR3 is made up of 13 amino acids. Per the germline V gene, CDR1 is SGHKS and CDR2 is YYEKEE (reference sequence). CDR3 sequence (DNA): TGTGCCAGCAGCTTTGATATCAAGGAGACCCAGTACTTC. Translated: CASSFDIKETQYF.

Turning to this clonotype: A read error may produce the germline difference seen at one junction end. The V and J genes are TRBV19 and TRBJ2-3, with D perhaps matching TRBD1 or TRBD2 (5 bases each). The V gene's germline CDR1 is LNHDA and CDR2 SQIVND (reference sequence). The CDR3 totals 16 residues. The CDR3 here is CASSIRDLGSTGTQYF. For the CDR3, the DNA is TGTGCCAGTAGTATCCGGGACCTTGGGAGCACAGGTACGCAGTATTTT. Looking up the rest from reference TRBV19 and TRBJ2-3 gives the full variable domain: DGGITQSPKYLFRKEGQNVTLSCEQNLNHDAMYWYRQDPGQGLRLIYYSQIVNDFQKGDIAEGYSVSREKKESFPLTVTSAQKNPTAFYLCASSIRDLGSTGTQYFGPGTRLTVL.

With regard to this clonotype: Given a much more abundant clone one base away, this may be a read error. The gene calls are TRBV3-1 and TRBJ2-5, with TRBD1 identical over 7 bases. J gave up 11 bases and V 5 bases, and 14 bases lay outside the gene matches. The CDR3 extends over 14 amino acids. Germline values: CDR1 LGHDT, CDR2 YNNKEL (reference sequence). The CDR3 here is CASSSPGTAYGQYF. In DNA form, the CDR3 reads TGTGCCAGCAGCTCCCCTGGGACAGCCTACGGGCAGTACTTC.

The chain couples TRBV7-6 to TRBJ2-1, with 11 bases identical to TRBD2. The CDR3 extends over 15 amino acids. The germline V gene has CDR1 SGHVS and CDR2 FNYEAQ. V lost 5 bases to trimming and J lost 5 bases; unmatched junction nucleotides: 5. CDR3: CASSVTSGSNNEQFF. CDR3 coding DNA: TGTGCCAGCAGCGTCACTAGCGGGAGTAACAATGAGCAGTTCTTC.

This clonotype showed up just a few times. A read error may account for a junction end that differs from germline. The chain couples TRBV5-1 to TRBJ1-1; D ambiguous. Per the germline V gene, CDR1 is SGHRS and CDR2 is YFSETQ. This CDR3 comprises 13 residues. The CDR3: CASSLGGNAEAFF. The CDR3 DNA reads as TGCGCCAGCAGCTTGGGAGGGAACGCTGAAGCTTTCTTT. The full variable domain, its missing parts supplied by reference TRBV5-1 and TRBJ1-1, is KAGVTQTPRYLIKTRGQQVTLSCSPISGHRSVSWYQQTPGQGLQFLFEYFSETQRNKGNFPGRFSGRQFSNSRSEMNVSTLELGDSALYLCASSLGGNAEAFFGQGTRLTVV.

At least ten counts were recorded for this clonotype. This chain uses TRBV20-1 with TRBJ2-5; 9 nucleotides align to TRBD2. The length of the CDR3 is 15 residues. Germline values: CDR1 DFQATT, CDR2 SNEGSKA (reference sequence). The junction had 9 bases not matched to a gene; V was cut back by 0 bases and J by 7 bases. The CDR3 region has the DNA TGCAGTGCTAGAGAGTCTTCTAGCGGGGTAGGGACCCAGTACTTC. Its protein product is CSARESSSGVGTQYF.